This T cell receptor beta chain was captured by sequencing in a study of CD8 T cells in Susac syndrome. V lost 4 bases, J lost 4 bases, and 13 bases lay in between. In germline, CDR1 is MNHNS, CDR2 SASEGT. The CDR3 consists of 14 residues. TCR beta from blood CD8+ and CD4+ T cells was sequenced. Random hexamers primed reverse transcription of about 0.5 to 1 ug RNA. One entry per CDR3 protein results from TCRdb running MiXCR on the immunoSEQ multiplex PCR reads. The sample shows about 130,000 distinct CDR3 sequences, over 75% of them seen only once. The chain is built from TRBV6-1 and TRBJ1-1, with D hard to call. The sequence was collected from a human donor with multiple sclerosis. Input material: CD8+ T cells from PBMCs. The CDR3: CASSAKESPTEAFF. CDR3 coding DNA: TGTGCCAGCAGTGCCAAAGAATCCCCCACTGAAGCTTTCTTT.